The clone carrying this TCR beta chain was counted ten times or more. Its antigen is undetermined. Germline CDR1 WSHSY, CDR2 SAAADI. The CDR3 consists of 14 residues. Trimming at V came to 6 bases and at J to 8 bases, leaving 9 bases not matched to a gene. These data belong to a study of shared clonotypes between healthy human individuals. Study-wide findings and caveats: Researchers sampled blood only, noting tissue repertoires likely differ.

Using 200 ng DNA, 32,000 or so T cell genomes, the sorted-subset replicate PCRs were run. The repertoire was sequenced with immunoSEQ multiplex PCR; TCRdb's copy has only in-frame clones and lacks some. Found here are approximately 1,000,000 clones, roughly 74% of them singletons; the top ten hold approximately 0.5%. The genes are TRBV10-2 and TRBJ1-2, with 10 bases matching TRBD1. The sample taken for sequencing was memory CD4+ T cells from PBMCs. Subset indicated: CD45RA-negative fraction. The TCR was taken from a man between 18 and 29 years old in good health. Some clones in this sample may be carry-over from other donors' samples. DNA of the CDR3: TGCGCCAGCAGCCCCGGGACAGGGGTAGGCGGCTACACCTTC. Its translation: CASSPGTGVGGYTF.